This is a list of T cell receptor beta chains from one sample in a study of shared clonotypes between healthy human individuals. TCRdb's table, derived via immunoSEQ multiplex PCR, lists solely in-frame clones and lacks some. The sample has 2.3 million or so clones, just over 90% seen once. The specimen was naive CD4+ T cells from PBMCs. The receptors were sampled from a man between 18 and 35 years old in good health. Some clones in this sample may be carry-over from other donors' samples. Each CDR3 is given with its conserved first and last residue. Each record gives: CDR3 length, J gene, clone size, D gene, V gene, CDR3 protein, CDR3 DNA. D genes are given only for firm matches. The listing skips clone size in some rows; elsewhere it reads once, few, many or a size class.

len: 12; j_gene: TRBJ2-2; abundance: NA; d_gene: NA; v_gene: TRBV28; CDR3aa: CASSQNTGELFF; CDR3nt: TGTGCCAGCAGTCAGAACACCGGGGAGCTGTTTTTT
len: 11; j_gene: TRBJ1-6; abundance: NA; d_gene: NA; v_gene: TRBV20-1; CDR3aa: CSASSNSPLHF; CDR3nt: TGCAGTGCTTCTTCGAATTCACCCCTCCACTTT
len: 16; j_gene: TRBJ2-1; abundance: NA; d_gene: NA; v_gene: TRBV7-2; CDR3aa: CASSLAGTNTYNEQFF; CDR3nt: TGTGCCAGCAGCTTAGCCGGGACAAATACCTACAATGAGCAGTTCTTC
len: 15; j_gene: TRBJ2-1; abundance: NA; d_gene: NA; v_gene: TRBV5-1; CDR3aa: CASRVTLLTYNEQFF; CDR3nt: TGCGCCAGCAGGGTCACCTTACTTACCTACAATGAGCAGTTCTTC
len: 12; j_gene: TRBJ1-1; abundance: NA; d_gene: NA; v_gene: TRBV19; CDR3aa: CASNDRPTEAFF; CDR3nt: TGTGCCAGTAATGACAGGCCCACTGAAGCTTTCTTT
len: 16; j_gene: TRBJ2-2; abundance: NA; d_gene: NA; v_gene: TRBV5-1; CDR3aa: CASSSLTAANTGELFF; CDR3nt: TGCGCCAGCAGCTCTTTGACAGCAGCGAACACCGGGGAGCTGTTTTTT
len: 14; j_gene: TRBJ1-2; abundance: once; d_gene: TRBD1; v_gene: TRBV6-1; CDR3aa: CASSEQGSNYGYTF; CDR3nt: TGTGCCAGCAGCGAACAGGGGTCTAACTATGGCTACACCTTC
len: 15; j_gene: TRBJ1-5; abundance: few; d_gene: NA; v_gene: TRBV30; CDR3aa: CAWSGGAGSNQPQHF; CDR3nt: TGTGCCTGGAGTGGGGGAGCGGGTAGCAATCAGCCCCAGCATTTT
len: 16; j_gene: TRBJ2-3; abundance: NA; d_gene: TRBD2; v_gene: TRBV30; CDR3aa: CAWSPGLAGGPDTQYF; CDR3nt: TGTGCCTGGAGCCCGGGACTAGCGGGAGGGCCAGATACGCAGTATTTT
len: 12; j_gene: TRBJ1-2; abundance: NA; d_gene: NA; v_gene: TRBV6-1; CDR3aa: CASSVVKYGYTF; CDR3nt: TGTGCCAGCAGTGTTGTGAAATATGGCTACACCTTC
len: 16; j_gene: TRBJ1-5; abundance: NA; d_gene: NA; v_gene: TRBV4-1; CDR3aa: CASSQEPGTTNQPQHF; CDR3nt: TGCGCCAGCAGCCAAGAGCCCGGGACAACCAATCAGCCCCAGCATTTT
len: 16; j_gene: TRBJ1-5; abundance: NA; d_gene: TRBD1; v_gene: TRBV4-2; CDR3aa: CASSQVTQGSNQPQHF; CDR3nt: TGTGCCAGCAGCCAAGTTACACAGGGGAGCAATCAGCCCCAGCATTTT
len: 13; j_gene: TRBJ1-1; abundance: NA; d_gene: NA; v_gene: TRBV6-5; CDR3aa: CASSYWREGEAFF; CDR3nt: TGTGCCAGCAGTTACTGGCGCGAAGGTGAAGCTTTCTTT
len: 15; j_gene: TRBJ2-2; abundance: NA; d_gene: TRBD2; v_gene: TRBV28; CDR3aa: CASTFSGIHRRELFF; CDR3nt: TGTGCCAGCACCTTTAGCGGGATCCATCGGCGGGAGCTGTTTTTT
len: 13; j_gene: TRBJ2-7; abundance: NA; d_gene: NA; v_gene: TRBV2; CDR3aa: CASNWDRSYEQYF; CDR3nt: TGTGCCAGCAATTGGGACCGCTCCTACGAGCAGTACTTC
len: 15; j_gene: TRBJ1-3; abundance: NA; d_gene: NA; v_gene: TRBV5-1; CDR3aa: CASSLTAFSGNTIYF; CDR3nt: TGCGCCAGCAGCTTAACAGCGTTCTCTGGAAACACCATATATTTT
len: 14; j_gene: TRBJ1-1; abundance: NA; d_gene: NA; v_gene: TRBV6-5; CDR3aa: CASTLITGNTEAFF; CDR3nt: TGTGCCAGCACCCTTATTACAGGGAACACTGAAGCTTTCTTT
len: 14; j_gene: TRBJ2-5; abundance: NA; d_gene: NA; v_gene: TRBV28; CDR3aa: CASRSQGGQETQYF; CDR3nt: TGTGCCAGCAGATCCCAAGGGGGGCAAGAGACCCAGTACTTC
len: 16; j_gene: TRBJ1-1; abundance: NA; d_gene: TRBD1; v_gene: TRBV30; CDR3aa: CAWSGGDRGQNTEAFF; CDR3nt: TGTGCCTGGAGCGGCGGGGACAGGGGGCAAAACACTGAAGCTTTCTTT
len: 14; j_gene: TRBJ2-5; abundance: NA; d_gene: TRBD2; v_gene: TRBV25-1; CDR3aa: CASRGGLAGETQYF; CDR3nt: TGTGCCAGCAGGGGGGGACTAGCGGGAGAGACCCAGTACTTC
len: 14; j_gene: TRBJ1-3; abundance: NA; d_gene: NA; v_gene: TRBV28; CDR3aa: CASTIPGFGNTIYF; CDR3nt: TGTGCCAGCACAATCCCAGGGTTCGGAAACACCATATATTTT
len: 15; j_gene: TRBJ2-1; abundance: NA; d_gene: TRBD2; v_gene: TRBV7-3; CDR3aa: CASSSSGTSGDEQFF; CDR3nt: TGTGCCAGCAGCTCCTCCGGGACTAGCGGCGATGAGCAGTTCTTC
len: 16; j_gene: TRBJ2-3; abundance: once; d_gene: NA; v_gene: TRBV18; CDR3aa: CASSPSLTASTDTQYF; CDR3nt: TGTGCCAGCTCACCATCCTTAACAGCTAGCACAGATACGCAGTATTTT
len: 14; j_gene: TRBJ2-5; abundance: NA; d_gene: TRBD2; v_gene: TRBV10-3; CDR3aa: CAISVGLASETQYF; CDR3nt: TGTGCCATCAGTGTGGGACTAGCGAGCGAGACCCAGTACTTC
len: 11; j_gene: TRBJ1-1; abundance: NA; d_gene: NA; v_gene: TRBV19; CDR3aa: CASIAGLEAFF; CDR3nt: TGTGCCAGTATCGCAGGGCTTGAAGCTTTCTTT
len: 17; j_gene: TRBJ1-1; abundance: NA; d_gene: TRBD1; v_gene: TRBV4-1; CDR3aa: CASSQEFGDRAGTEAFF; CDR3nt: TGCGCCAGCAGCCAAGAGTTTGGGGACAGGGCCGGCACTGAAGCTTTCTTT
len: 12; j_gene: TRBJ2-7; abundance: once; d_gene: TRBD1; v_gene: TRBV29-1; CDR3aa: CSAVRGSYEQYF; CDR3nt: TGCAGCGCCGTCAGGGGGTCCTACGAGCAGTACTTC
len: 14; j_gene: TRBJ1-2; abundance: few; d_gene: TRBD1; v_gene: TRBV7-2; CDR3aa: CASSLAKGADGYTF; CDR3nt: TGTGCCAGCAGCTTAGCGAAGGGGGCGGATGGCTACACCTTC
len: 15; j_gene: TRBJ1-6; abundance: NA; d_gene: TRBD1; v_gene: TRBV5-1; CDR3aa: CASSLGQASSSPLHF; CDR3nt: TGCGCCAGCAGCCTGGGACAGGCGTCTAGTTCACCCCTCCACTTT
len: 13; j_gene: TRBJ1-5; abundance: NA; d_gene: NA; v_gene: TRBV7-2; CDR3aa: CASSAGRNQPQHF; CDR3nt: TGTGCCAGCAGCGCGGGACGGAATCAGCCCCAGCATTTT
len: 17; j_gene: TRBJ2-1; abundance: NA; d_gene: NA; v_gene: TRBV5-1; CDR3aa: CASSFLPDRDSHNEQFF; CDR3nt: TGCGCCAGCAGCTTTTTACCCGACAGGGACTCCCACAATGAGCAGTTCTTC
len: 15; j_gene: TRBJ1-2; abundance: NA; d_gene: NA; v_gene: TRBV7-9; CDR3aa: CASSLGSVSNYGYTF; CDR3nt: TGTGCCAGCAGCTTGGGATCCGTGTCTAACTATGGCTACACCTTC
len: 17; j_gene: TRBJ1-1; abundance: NA; d_gene: NA; v_gene: TRBV5-1; CDR3aa: CASSLAGQDPMNTEAFF; CDR3nt: TGCGCCAGCAGCTTGGCGGGGCAGGACCCCATGAACACTGAAGCTTTCTTT
len: 12; j_gene: TRBJ1-1; abundance: few; d_gene: NA; v_gene: TRBV28; CDR3aa: CATQDPNTEAFF; CDR3nt: TGTGCCACCCAGGACCCGAACACTGAAGCTTTCTTT
len: 16; j_gene: TRBJ1-1; abundance: NA; d_gene: TRBD1; v_gene: TRBV18; CDR3aa: CASSPRQGAEYTEAFF; CDR3nt: TGTGCCAGCTCACCCCGACAGGGGGCAGAATACACTGAAGCTTTCTTT
len: 15; j_gene: TRBJ1-2; abundance: NA; d_gene: NA; v_gene: TRBV18; CDR3aa: CASSLSQQPRGGYTF; CDR3nt: TGTGCCAGCTCACTTTCCCAACAACCACGGGGAGGCTACACCTTC
len: 13; j_gene: TRBJ2-1; abundance: NA; d_gene: NA; v_gene: TRBV30; CDR3aa: CAWSWDSYNEQFF; CDR3nt: TGTGCCTGGAGTTGGGACTCCTACAATGAGCAGTTCTTC
len: 15; j_gene: TRBJ2-3; abundance: NA; d_gene: TRBD2; v_gene: TRBV5-1; CDR3aa: CASRGLAGGTDTQYF; CDR3nt: TGCGCCAGCCGGGGACTAGCGGGAGGCACAGATACGCAGTATTTT
len: 13; j_gene: TRBJ1-2; abundance: NA; d_gene: NA; v_gene: TRBV5-8; CDR3aa: CASSFPEYYGYTF; CDR3nt: TGTGCCAGCAGCTTCCCTGAATATTATGGCTACACCTTC
len: 13; j_gene: TRBJ2-5; abundance: NA; d_gene: NA; v_gene: TRBV9; CDR3aa: CASSVLEQETQYF; CDR3nt: TGTGCCAGCAGCGTTCTAGAACAAGAGACCCAGTACTTC
len: 14; j_gene: TRBJ1-5; abundance: NA; d_gene: NA; v_gene: TRBV2; CDR3aa: CASSVGGSNQPQHF; CDR3nt: TGTGCCAGCAGTGTCGGGGGGAGCAATCAGCCCCAGCATTTT
len: 14; j_gene: TRBJ1-2; abundance: NA; d_gene: NA; v_gene: TRBV28; CDR3aa: CASRLGPTGGGYTF; CDR3nt: TGTGCCAGCAGACTCGGACCCACTGGCGGTGGCTACACCTTC
len: 9; j_gene: TRBJ2-7; abundance: few; d_gene: NA; v_gene: TRBV20-1; CDR3aa: CSASYEQYF; CDR3nt: TGCAGTGCTAGCTACGAGCAGTACTTC
len: 11; j_gene: TRBJ2-7; abundance: NA; d_gene: NA; v_gene: TRBV9; CDR3aa: CASSVAVPQYF; CDR3nt: TGTGCCAGCAGCGTAGCGGTCCCCCAGTACTTC
len: 14; j_gene: TRBJ1-1; abundance: NA; d_gene: NA; v_gene: TRBV29-1; CDR3aa: CSGAERAGNTEAFF; CDR3nt: TGCAGCGGCGCGGAAAGAGCGGGGAACACTGAAGCTTTCTTT
len: 12; j_gene: TRBJ2-1; abundance: NA; d_gene: NA; v_gene: TRBV7-9; CDR3aa: CASRKSSPEQFF; CDR3nt: TGTGCCAGCAGAAAAAGCTCCCCCGAGCAGTTCTTC
len: 14; j_gene: TRBJ1-3; abundance: NA; d_gene: TRBD1; v_gene: TRBV6-6; CDR3aa: CASSWGTAGNTIYF; CDR3nt: TGTGCCAGCAGCTGGGGGACAGCTGGAAACACCATATATTTT
len: 13; j_gene: TRBJ1-5; abundance: NA; d_gene: NA; v_gene: TRBV28; CDR3aa: CATRGGDYQPQHF; CDR3nt: TGTGCCACACGGGGGGGGGATTATCAGCCCCAGCATTTT
len: 13; j_gene: TRBJ2-1; abundance: NA; d_gene: NA; v_gene: TRBV25-1; CDR3aa: CASSLDPYNEQFF; CDR3nt: TGTGCCAGCAGTTTGGATCCTTACAATGAGCAGTTCTTC
len: 18; j_gene: TRBJ2-2; abundance: NA; d_gene: TRBD1; v_gene: TRBV7-8; CDR3aa: CASSSLNRGRGGTGELFF; CDR3nt: TGTGCCAGCAGCTCGCTAAACAGGGGGCGAGGAGGGACCGGGGAGCTGTTTTTT
len: 15; j_gene: TRBJ1-2; abundance: NA; d_gene: TRBD1; v_gene: TRBV6-5; CDR3aa: CATLPRTGELYGYTF; CDR3nt: TGTGCCACCTTACCCCGGACAGGAGAATTGTATGGCTACACCTTC